This T cell receptor (beta chain) was found in a study of T cell responses to AZD1222 COVID-19 vaccine. The CDR3 spans 15 residues. The V segment lost 5 bases and the J segment 2 bases; nucleotides outside the gene matches: 5. Germline V gene data show CDR1 as MDHEN and CDR2 as SYDVKM. Clones were read by immunoSEQ multiplex PCR, and TCRdb kept only the in-frame ones, dropping some. Found here are 96,000 or so clones, almost 90% of them singletons; the top ten hold roughly 24%. The source of this sequence is an adult in good health. The chain has TRBV28 and TRBJ1-3; 8 nucleotides align to TRBD1. The sample in question was peripheral blood, obtained on day 0 of AZD1222 vaccination. This CDR3 reads CASSLTQGAGNTIYF. The DNA for the CDR3 is TGTGCCAGCAGTCTGACACAGGGGGCTGGAAACACCATATATTTT. The full variable domain, in which reference TRBV28 and TRBJ1-3 provide the parts outside the CDR3, is DVKVTQSSRYLVKRTGEKVFLECVQDMDHENMFWYRQDPGLGLRLIYFSYDVKMKEKGDIPEGYSVSREKKERFSLILESASTNQTSMYLCASSLTQGAGNTIYFGEGSWLTVV.